This TCR beta chain was profiled in a study of a mutant IDH1 vaccine in newly diagnosed glioma. Study-level background: The patients were given eight vaccinations, one each in weeks 1, 3, 5, 7, 11, 15, 19 and 23. First vaccine doses came 4-6 weeks after radiotherapy alone, or with temozolomide cycles. Patients previously underwent radiotherapy, temozolomide, or both, and most underwent both.

Time point specified: week 5, during vaccination. A 20-mer mutant IDH1 peptide at 300 ug was injected subcutaneously with topical imiquimod. Study findings and constraints: Of the patients, less than 95% had vaccine-induced immune responses.

TCRdb's table, derived via immunoSEQ multiplex PCR, lists solely in-frame clones and lacks some. The sample records approximately 26,000 clones, around 92% being singletons. A remark on this clone: Its antigen is undetermined.

Specimen: PBMCs, collected from a glioma patient whose treatment included an IDH1 peptide vaccine. The sequence came from a young man with glioma.

The CDR3 protein is CASSLTKETQYF. The CDR3 DNA sequence: TGTGCCAGCAGCTTGACGAAAGAGACCCAGTACTTC. V is TRBV11-1 and J is TRBJ2-5; D is unclear. The CDR3 covers 12 residues. The V and J ends lost 3 bases and 3 bases respectively, with 5 bases between them. From germline, CDR1 is SGHAT and CDR2 FQDESV (reference sequence).